This TCR beta chain was identified during a study of cytomegalovirus exposure and HLA in healthy donors. 60 Vbeta and 13 Jbeta primers were used in PCR. Here immunoSEQ multiplex PCR was the method, and the copy in TCRdb shows in-frame clones only, minus some. The sample has 150,000 to 200,000 clones, less than 90% seen once. The sequence was obtained from a boy aged 10-17 years in good health and CMV-seronegative. Sequences were obtained from PBMCs.

In nucleotides, the CDR3 is TGCGCCAGCAGCCAAGACCCGGGACTCCGCTACAATGAGCAGTTCTTC. This translates into CASSQDPGLRYNEQFF. V is TRBV4-1 and J is TRBJ2-1; maybe TRBD2 (6 bases). The CDR3 length is 16 residues. Per the germline V gene, CDR1 is MGHRA and CDR2 is YSYEKL. V shed 0 bases and J shed 3 bases, with 12 bases lying between them.